The rows below give T cell receptor beta chains drawn from one sample of a study of blood T cell repertoires in COVID-19. The assay was immunoSEQ multiplex PCR, and TCRdb's table has in-frame clones only and misses some. The repertoire holds about 190,000 clones, 80% to 85% seen once, with around 6.1% in the top ten. What was sequenced was peripheral blood. Receptor source: a middle-aged woman with acute or convalescent COVID-19. The CDR3 runs from the conserved cysteine through the conserved F or W. The D gene is left open where the match is weak. Rows give clone size only sometimes, using once, few, many, or a class for an expanded clone.

d_call,v_call,cdr3_length,clone_size,j_call,cdr3_aa,cdr3_nt
.,TRBV28,14,.,TRBJ2-2,CASSPDRNTGELFF,TGTGCCAGCAGTCCGGACAGAAACACCGGGGAGCTGTTTTTT
TRBD1,TRBV28,16,.,TRBJ1-2,CASSFAGQGDVEGYTF,TGTGCCAGCAGTTTCGCGGGACAGGGGGACGTCGAGGGCTACACCTTC
TRBD2,TRBV5-8,15,.,TRBJ2-1,CASSEGLATYNEQFF,TGTGCCAGCAGTGAGGGACTAGCGACCTACAATGAGCAGTTCTTC
.,TRBV18,17,.,TRBJ2-1,CASSPVPRRATRNEQFF,TGTGCCAGCTCACCAGTCCCGCGCAGGGCTACACGGAATGAGCAGTTCTTC
TRBD1,TRBV19,13,.,TRBJ2-7,CASSRQGNYEQYF,TGTGCCAGTAGTAGACAGGGAAATTACGAGCAGTACTTC
.,TRBV7-9,19,.,TRBJ2-1,CASSPKGFRQSKPYNEQFF,TGTGCCAGCAGCCCGAAAGGGTTCAGACAGTCGAAGCCCTACAATGAGCAGTTCTTC
TRBD2,TRBV7-9,14,.,TRBJ2-1,CAKAGFSSYNEQFF,TGTGCCAAAGCGGGGTTCAGCTCCTACAATGAGCAGTTCTTC
.,TRBV21-1,16,once,TRBJ2-3,CASRPLAGASTDTQYF,TGTGCCAGCAGACCCCTAGCGGGGGCCTCCACAGATACGCAGTATTTT
.,TRBV21-1,14,.,TRBJ1-5,CASSKGKGDEPQHF,TGTGCCAGCAGCAAAGGGAAGGGGGATGAGCCCCAGCATTTT
.,TRBV10-2,16,.,TRBJ1-4,CASSESNAGYRVKLFF,TGCGCCAGCAGTGAGTCGAATGCGGGGTATCGCGTAAAACTGTTTTTT
TRBD2,TRBV11-2,13,.,TRBJ2-5,CASSLRWEGTQYF,TGTGCCAGCAGCTTAAGGTGGGAGGGGACCCAGTACTTC
.,TRBV20-1,15,.,TRBJ1-5,CSASRNALPGQPQHF,TGCAGTGCTAGTCGGAACGCGCTGCCGGGTCAGCCCCAGCATTTT
TRBD1,TRBV19,15,.,TRBJ1-5,CASIRDRGGNQPQHF,TGTGCCAGTATCCGGGACAGGGGGGGCAATCAGCCCCAGCATTTT
.,TRBV6-5,14,.,TRBJ1-1,CASSYLRGNTEAFF,TGTGCCAGCAGTTATTTGCGGGGGAATACTGAAGCTTTCTTT
TRBD1,TRBV30,11,.,TRBJ1-1,CAYATGSWAFF,TGTGCCTACGCGACAGGGTCATGGGCTTTCTTT
TRBD1,TRBV27,16,.,TRBJ1-5,CASSLSWGQGNQPQHF,TGTGCCAGCAGTTTATCGTGGGGACAGGGGAATCAGCCCCAGCATTTT
.,TRBV10-3,11,.,TRBJ2-2,CAISRTGELFF,TGTGCCATCAGTCGGACCGGGGAGCTGTTTTTT
TRBD2,TRBV2,14,.,TRBJ2-1,CASALGLADNEQFF,TGTGCCAGCGCTTTGGGACTAGCGGACAATGAGCAGTTCTTC
TRBD1,TRBV28,12,.,TRBJ1-5,CASNRGGQPQHF,TGTGCCAGCAACAGGGGTGGCCAGCCCCAGCATTTT
TRBD1,TRBV5-1,15,.,TRBJ1-6,CASRHRGRDNSPLHF,TGCGCCAGCAGACACAGGGGTCGGGATAATTCACCCCTCCACTTT
TRBD2,TRBV12-3/TRBV12-4,13,.,TRBJ2-5,CASSSSGGETQYF,TGTGCCAGCAGTTCTAGCGGGGGGGAGACCCAGTACTTC
TRBD1,TRBV27,18,.,TRBJ1-1,CASQPGAGGGGGWTEAFF,TGTGCCAGCCAGCCGGGTGCAGGGGGCGGTGGGGGATGGACTGAAGCTTTCTTT
TRBD2,TRBV5-4,15,once,TRBJ2-7,CASSREGWDSYEQYF,TGTGCCAGCAGCCGGGAGGGCTGGGACTCCTACGAGCAGTACTTC
TRBD1,TRBV3-1/TRBV3-2,17,.,TRBJ1-1,CASSQAFTGTVNTEAFF,TGTGCCAGCAGCCAAGCTTTTACCGGGACAGTGAACACTGAAGCTTTCTTT
.,TRBV29-1,12,.,TRBJ1-1,CSVSGGDTEAFF,TGCAGCGTCTCAGGAGGGGACACTGAAGCTTTCTTT
.,TRBV11-2,17,.,TRBJ2-5,CASSHIRRNREKETQYF,TGTGCCAGCAGCCATATCCGACGGAACAGGGAGAAAGAGACCCAGTACTTC
TRBD1,TRBV29-1,14,.,TRBJ2-7,CSVGTGTGPYEQYF,TGCAGCGTTGGTACCGGGACAGGCCCCTACGAGCAGTACTTC
.,TRBV27,12,.,TRBJ1-1,CASRETGGVAFF,TGTGCCAGCCGGGAAACGGGCGGAGTTGCTTTCTTT
.,TRBV5-4,13,once,TRBJ1-1,CASSFQGNTEAFF,TGTGCCAGCAGTTTCCAGGGGAACACTGAAGCTTTCTTT
.,TRBV10-3,13,.,TRBJ1-1,CAISGQGSTEAFF,TGTGCCATCAGTGGGCAGGGTAGCACTGAAGCTTTCTTT
.,TRBV15,14,.,TRBJ1-2,CATSSSRAGVGYTF,TGTGCCACCAGCTCCTCAAGGGCAGGGGTCGGCTACACCTTC
.,TRBV7-9,15,.,TRBJ1-4,CASGPGEAANEKLFF,TGTGCCAGCGGCCCGGGGGAGGCGGCTAATGAAAAACTGTTTTTT
TRBD1,TRBV29-1,12,.,TRBJ2-1,CSVRQGAIEQFF,TGCAGCGTTCGACAGGGGGCGATTGAGCAGTTCTTC
.,TRBV5-6,15,.,TRBJ2-3,CASSPSSFGTDTQYF,TGTGCCAGCAGCCCGTCCTCGTTCGGCACAGATACGCAGTATTTT
.,TRBV7-2,15,.,TRBJ1-4,CASSLSRGTNEKLFF,TGTGCCAGCAGCCTCAGCCGGGGGACTAATGAAAAACTGTTTTTT
.,TRBV12-3/TRBV12-4,11,.,TRBJ1-1,CASSFDLGAFF,TGTGCCAGCAGTTTCGACTTAGGAGCTTTCTTT
.,TRBV5-1,14,.,TRBJ2-5,CASSLYSGEGRLYF,TGCGCCAGCAGCTTGTATTCAGGGGAGGGCCGGTTGTACTTC
.,TRBV11-2,14,.,TRBJ2-3,CASRRGGSTDTQYF,TGTGCCAGCAGGCGCGGAGGTAGCACAGATACGCAGTATTTT
.,TRBV28,18,.,TRBJ2-7,CASSLSLAWESHSYEQYF,TGTGCCAGCAGTTTATCCCTAGCGTGGGAGTCCCACTCCTACGAGCAGTACTTC
.,TRBV7-2,15,.,TRBJ1-3,CASSSRRGIGNTIYF,TGTGCCAGCAGCTCCCGACGCGGGATTGGAAACACCATATATTTT
TRBD1,TRBV6-6,14,.,TRBJ1-2,CASSYTQGADGYTF,TGTGCCAGCAGTTACACCCAGGGGGCGGATGGCTACACCTTC
TRBD2,TRBV27,15,few,TRBJ2-1,CASGIGLAPFNEQFF,TGTGCCAGCGGGATTGGACTAGCGCCCTTCAATGAGCAGTTCTTC
TRBD1,TRBV5-5,16,.,TRBJ2-7,CASSSNRQGRWYEQYF,TGTGCCAGCAGCTCGAACCGACAGGGGAGATGGTACGAGCAGTACTTC